This T cell receptor (beta chain) was obtained from a study of blood T cell repertoires in COVID-19. The overall study: Nucleic acid was either cDNA or gDNA, and it came from T cells, B-cell-depleted T cells, or PBMCs.

The CDR3 extends over 17 amino acids. The V gene end was trimmed by 5 bases and the J gene end by 3 bases; junction bases not matched to a gene: 12. The germline V gene encodes CDR1 SGHTA and CDR2 FQGNSA. Profiled with immunoSEQ multiplex PCR; TCRdb holds only in-frame clones, not every one. The sample includes about 88,000 clones, around 90% of them seen just once. V gene TRBV7-2 combines with J gene TRBJ1-2; 10 bases fit TRBD1. This TCR came from a male donor with acute or convalescent COVID-19. Sequenced: peripheral blood. The CDR3 sequence is CASSQQGQGIIYYGYTF. The CDR3 DNA sequence: TGTGCCAGCAGCCAGCAGGGACAGGGGATTATCTACTATGGCTACACCTTC.